These 3 T cell receptor beta chains were sequenced from one sample in a study of blood T cell repertoires in COVID-19 (dated by TCRdb to between 2020 and 2021). The method behind the library was the immunoSEQ multiplex PCR assay. Imported from immuneACCESS, the table was reduced by TCRdb to in-frame sequences with V and J called. These copies leave out some clones; in studies compared against another copy, an unresolved V gene accounts for under half, and the cause of the remainder is not known. Here the sample has roughly 79,000 clones; around 80% occur a single time. The ten biggest clones cover approximately 6.2% of the sample. The sample taken for sequencing was peripheral blood. These receptors were collected from a man aged 55 to 70 with active or convalescent COVID-19.

This chain uses TRBV7-9 with TRBJ1-5; no clear D. The V end lost 5 bases, the J end lost 0 bases, and 8 bases lay between the germline ends. Germline V gene data show CDR1 as SEHNR and CDR2 as FQNEAQ (reference sequence). This CDR3 is 14 amino acids long. The chain's CDR3 is CASSHPYSNQPQHF. As DNA, the CDR3 is TGTGCCAGCAGCCACCCCTATAGCAATCAGCCCCAGCATTTT.

The rearrangement links TRBV5-1 to TRBJ2-3, with 8 bases lining up with TRBD1. The CDR3 has 14 residues. The germline V gene has CDR1 SGHRS and CDR2 YFSETQ. Unmatched junction bases numbered 4, after V lost 0 bases and J lost 7 bases. In DNA, the CDR3 is TGCGCCAGCAGCTTGGCCAGGGGGCTGAATACGCAGTATTTT. Amino acid sequence: CASSLARGLNTQYF.

The V gene is TRBV7-6, the J gene TRBJ1-4; D gene uncertain. This CDR3 contains 13 residues. Per germline, CDR1 SGHVS and CDR2 FNYEAQ. V lost 11 bases and J 7 bases, leaving 17 bases between the germline ends. The CDR3: CAGKSGYGEKLFF. Here the CDR3 DNA reads TGTGCCGGAAAATCGGGGTATGGTGAAAAACTGTTTTTT.